The 30 T cell receptor beta chains below were found in one sample sequenced in a study of read filtering for tumor transcriptome and immune sequencing. Molecular barcoded adaptors covering alpha/delta and beta/gamma chains were used on around 370 ng RNA. TCRdb independently ran MiXCR on the reads; one entry per CDR3 protein. The sample contains tens of thousands of distinct CDR3 sequences, roughly a fifth of which appear only once. What was sequenced was a population of CD138-negative cells sorted from bone marrow. The receptors originated from a donor aged 40 or over with multiple myeloma.

A note on this clonotype: A read error likely explains this, since a far larger clone differs by one base. The chain employs TRBV4-3 and TRBJ1-1; D unclear. CDR3 length: 14 amino acids. Per the germline V gene, CDR1 is LGHNA and CDR2 is YSLEER. The CDR3 reads CASSQEEQDPETFF. CDR3 nucleotide sequence: TGTGCCAGCAGCCAAGAGGAGCAAGACCCTGAAACTTTCTTT.

This clonotype appeared many times. The chain is built from TRBV6-5 and TRBJ1-1, with D unresolved. The CDR3 has 16 residues. CDR1 MNHEY and CDR2 SVGAGI come from the germline V gene. V lost 0 bases and J 2 bases, leaving 13 bases between the germline ends. CDR3: CASSYSLGRQNTEAFF. In DNA form, the CDR3 reads TGTGCCAGCAGTTACTCACTAGGGAGGCAAAACACTGAAGCTTTCTTT.

The CDR3 bases are TGTGCCAGCAGTAAATGGGACAACTACGAGCAGTACTTC. Protein product: CASSKWDNYEQYF. V gene TRBV6-5 combines with J gene TRBJ2-7; the D gene is possibly TRBD1 (6 bases). From germline, CDR1 is MNHEY and CDR2 SVGAGI. Trimming removed 5 bases at V and 3 bases at J, with 11 bases between. CDR3 length: 13 residues.

The chain combines TRBV14 with TRBJ1-2; 7 nucleotides line up with TRBD1. Germline values: CDR1 SGHDN, CDR2 FVKESK. This CDR3 has 15 amino acids. V lost 2 bases, J lost 4 bases, and 7 bases stayed unmatched. The DNA for the CDR3 is TGTGCCAGCAGCCAAAGACAGGGAATCGTCTATGGCTACACCTTC. Its protein product is CASSQRQGIVYGYTF.

This clonotype was seen only a few times. This rearrangement joins TRBV27 to TRBJ2-7, with TRBD2 matching over 7 bases. Germline V gives CDR1 MNHEY, CDR2 SMNVEV (reference sequence). The CDR3 totals 15 residues. V shed 8 bases, J shed 4 bases, and the junction held 14 bases outside the gene matches. The CDR3: CASGFQRLAPYEQYF. CDR3 nucleotides: TGTGCCAGCGGATTTCAAAGACTAGCCCCTTACGAGCAGTACTTC.

Comments on this clonotype: A much larger clone differs by one base, so this may be a read error. This chain links TRBV2 with TRBJ1-4, with D uncertain. With 7 bases removed from V and 4 bases from J, the gap between germline ends came to 19 bases. The length of the CDR3 is 16 residues. Germline loops: CDR1 SNHLY, CDR2 FYNNEI. The CDR3 nucleotides are TGTGCCAGCAAGACATGGGCAGACGGCCTTAATGAAAAACTGTTTTTT. It encodes CASKTWADGLNEKLFF. The full variable domain, with the rest looked up from reference TRBV2 and TRBJ1-4, is EPEVTQTPSHQVTQMGQEVILRCVPISNHLYFYWYRQILGQKVEFLVSFYNNEISEKSEIFDDQFSVERPDGSNFTLKIRSTKLEDSAMYFCASKTWADGLNEKLFFGSGTQLSVL.

This chain joins TRBV5-1 and TRBJ2-5; 7 nucleotides align to TRBD2. This CDR3 has 16 amino acids. The germline V gene has CDR1 SGHRS and CDR2 YFSETQ. The ends lost 4 bases at V and 2 bases at J; junction bases unmatched: 11. The CDR3, as DNA: TGCGCCAGCAGCCCCCCGGGACTACGTGAACAAGAGACCCAGTACTTC. It codes for CASSPPGLREQETQYF.

The rearrangement joins TRBV12-3 or TRBV12-4 to TRBJ2-1; 8 bases map to TRBD2. The CDR3 extends over 13 amino acids. After removal of 3 bases from V and 6 bases from J, the junction contained 1 base not matched to a gene. The CDR3 DNA reads as TGTGCCAGCAGTTTTCGGGGGGGCAATGAGCAGTTCTTC. This gives the protein CASSFRGGNEQFF.

In its sample, this clonotype was seen many times. The chain uses TRBV11-2 and TRBJ2-7; 9 positions agree with TRBD1. Germline-derived CDR1 and CDR2 are SGHAT and FQNNGV. The V segment lost 1 base and the J segment 6 bases; nucleotides outside the gene matches: 10. The CDR3 is made up of 16 amino acids. Here the CDR3 DNA reads TGTGCCAGCAGCTTAGTTTGGGACAGGGTTGGCGTCGAGCAGTACTTC. It yields the protein CASSLVWDRVGVEQYF.

This clonotype occurred once. At one end the junction does not follow the germline gene, possibly because of a read error. DNA for the CDR3: TGCAGTGCTAGAGATCTCGTGGGACTAGCGGGGGACGGCGAGCAGCTCTTC. It translates to CSARDLVGLAGDGEQLF. This chain links TRBV20-1 with TRBJ2-1; 14 bases are a match to TRBD2. Germline V gene lookup returns CDR1 DFQATT and CDR2 SNEGSKA (reference sequence). This CDR3 is built from 17 residues.

This clonotype occurred many times. The V call is TRBV6-5, the J call TRBJ2-7, with D maybe TRBD1 (6 bases). The germline V and J ends were trimmed by 2 bases and 2 bases, with 25 bases remaining between them. The length of the CDR3 is 19 residues. In germline, CDR1 is MNHEY, CDR2 SVGAGI. CDR3 amino acids: CASSYTPLLGQSRPYEQYF. CDR3 nucleotide sequence: TGTGCCAGCAGTTACACCCCGTTATTAGGACAGTCCCGTCCCTACGAGCAGTACTTC.

Ten or more counts support this clonotype. As the CDR3 is not closed by the conserved phenylalanine or tryptophan, this likely results from a read error. The chain combines TRBV6-2 or TRBV6-3 with TRBJ2-6; 8 bases are shared with TRBD2. The V gene's germline CDR1 is MNHEY and CDR2 SVGEGT. V trimming: 7 bases; J trimming: 4 bases; junction bases outside the gene matches: 18. This CDR3 contains 19 residues. In nucleotides, the CDR3 is TGTGCCAGCAACAAAATGATCCCTAGCGGGCCGAGAGGGGCCAACGTCCTGACTCTC. This translates into CASNKMIPSGPRGANVLTL.

This clonotype was seen repeatedly, ten times or more. CDR3 bases: TGTGCCAGCAGCCAAGAGCTAGCGGGGGTGGGCGAGCAGTACTTC. Protein: CASSQELAGVGEQYF. The V and J genes are TRBV14 and TRBJ2-7; 10 bases match TRBD2. The CDR3 covers 15 residues. In germline, CDR1 is SGHDN, CDR2 FVKESK. V dropped 0 bases and J dropped 6; count of bases not matched to a gene: 5.

This clonotype occurred many times. This chain uses TRBV18 with TRBJ2-2; D unclear. The CDR3 has 15 amino acids. The ends were cut back, 3 bases at V and 3 bases at J, with 11 bases in the middle. The V gene's germline CDR1 is KGHSH and CDR2 LQKENI. The CDR3: CASSPQVPDTGELFF. The CDR3 DNA reads TGTGCCAGCTCACCCCAGGTTCCGGACACCGGGGAGCTGTTTTTT.

This clonotype was seen just once. A much larger clone differs by one base, so this may be a read error. The chain is built from TRBV12-3 or TRBV12-4 and TRBJ2-3, with D perhaps TRBD2 (5 bases). The CDR3 covers 15 residues. CDR3 protein: CASSLTGSDTATQYF. In DNA form, the CDR3 reads TGTGCCAGCAGTTTAACGGGATCAGACACAGCTACGCAGTATTTT.

This clonotype was counted a few times. The CDR3: CASSPGTRNTEAFF. The CDR3 nucleotides are TGTGCCAGCAGCCCCGGGACACGGAACACTGAAGCTTTCTTT. The chain couples TRBV5-4 to TRBJ1-1, with a tentative D call TRBD1 (6 bases). The germline V gene has CDR1 SGHNT and CDR2 YYREEE (reference sequence). This CDR3 has 14 amino acids. V lost 4 bases and J 1 base, leaving 11 bases between the germline ends.

This clonotype has ten or more counts. J is TRBJ2-2 and V is TRBV3-1; 9 bases fit TRBD2. This CDR3 has 16 amino acids. The germline V gene has CDR1 LGHDT and CDR2 YNNKEL (reference sequence). V lost 2 bases, J lost 6 bases, and 7 bases stayed unmatched. The CDR3 sequence: CASSQWLAGDPGELFF. CDR3 nucleotides: TGTGCCAGCAGCCAATGGTTAGCGGGGGACCCCGGGGAGCTGTTTTTT.

In this sample, this clonotype turned up many times. V gene TRBV5-4 combines with J gene TRBJ1-1; 9 bases align to TRBD1. V shed 4 bases and J 4 bases; nucleotides not matched to a gene: 5. CDR3 length equals 14 residues. The germline gives CDR1 SGHNT, CDR2 YYREEE (reference sequence). The CDR3 loop reads CASSAEDRGTEAFF. The DNA for the CDR3 is TGTGCCAGCAGCGCGGAGGACAGGGGCACTGAAGCTTTCTTT.

About this clonotype: Since a much larger clone is just one base distant, this may be a read error. The conserved phenylalanine or tryptophan is not found at the CDR3 terminus, so this likely reflects a read error. This chain joins TRBV7-9 and TRBJ1-4; unclear D gene. Germline-derived CDR1 and CDR2 are SEHNR and FQNEAQ (reference sequence). CDR3 length: 15 residues. Trimming stripped 6 bases from V and 8 bases from J, with 19 bases between. The CDR3 bases are TGTGCCAGCAGGCCTAATAGGTCGTCACGCGAAAAACTGTTTTTA. This encodes CASRPNRSSREKLFL.

This clonotype was seen many times. The chain uses TRBV5-1 and TRBJ2-1; 12 nucleotides line up with TRBD2. V gave up 2 bases and J gave up 1 base; unmatched junction bases: 7. This CDR3 is 18 amino acids long. Per the germline V gene, CDR1 is SGHRS and CDR2 is YFSETQ. This chain's CDR3 is CASSFHNGLAGSYNEQFF. CDR3 in DNA: TGCGCCAGCAGCTTTCATAACGGACTAGCGGGGTCCTACAATGAGCAGTTCTTC.

The chain employs TRBV7-9 and TRBJ2-3, with 8 bases fitting TRBD2. Per the germline V gene, CDR1 is SEHNR and CDR2 is FQNEAQ (reference sequence). CDR3 size: 14 residues. J lost 3 bases, V lost 5 bases, and 4 bases had no gene match. The CDR3 sequence is CASSEGLVTDTQYF. CDR3 DNA sequence: TGTGCCAGCAGCGAGGGACTAGTAACAGATACGCAGTATTTT.

This clonotype was recorded a few times. One end of the junction fails to match germline, which may point to a read error. V gene TRBV5-1 combines with J gene TRBJ2-5, with TRBD2 identical over 11 bases. Germline V gene sequence: CDR1 SGHRS, CDR2 YFSETQ. CDR3 length: 16 residues. CDR3 sequence: CASSLGGLAGQEAQYF. CDR3 DNA: TGCGCCAGCAGCTTGGGCGGACTAGCGGGTCAAGAGGCCCAGTACTTC.

As to this clonotype: One junction end disagrees with the germline gene, perhaps due to a read error. This chain links TRBV20-1 with TRBJ1-3; D not certain. The CDR3 has 13 amino acids. Germline CDR1 and CDR2: DFQATT and SNEGSKA (reference sequence). CDR3 sequence: CSAATEPGNTIHF. The CDR3 region has the DNA TGCAGTGCTGCCACAGAACCTGGAAACACCATACATTTT.

This clonotype has at least ten counts. This chain uses TRBV10-3 with TRBJ2-3, with 12 nucleotides matching TRBD2. The V gene end was trimmed by 2 bases and the J gene end by 8 bases; junction bases not matched to a gene: 14. The CDR3 is 18 amino acids. Germline V gene sequence: CDR1 ENHRY, CDR2 SYGVKD. CDR3 loop: CAISEPGLAGTNGGTQYF. CDR3 DNA: TGTGCCATCAGTGAGCCTGGACTAGCGGGGACCAACGGAGGTACGCAGTATTTT.

This clonotype was recorded many times. This rearrangement joins TRBV20-1 to TRBJ2-1; D gene uncertain. Germline V gives CDR1 DFQATT, CDR2 SNEGSKA (reference sequence). The CDR3 sequence is 14 residues long. With 1 base removed from V and 3 bases from J, the gap between germline ends came to 10 bases. Here the CDR3 reads CSARVVRLYNEQFF. The CDR3 nucleotides are TGCAGTGCTAGAGTAGTTAGACTCTACAATGAGCAGTTCTTC.

At least ten counts were recorded for this clonotype. V usage is TRBV11-2 and J usage is TRBJ2-7, with 7 bases matching TRBD1. CDR1 SGHAT and CDR2 FQNNGV come from the germline V gene. V was clipped by 2 bases and J by 4 bases; unmatched bases: 8. The CDR3 loop spans 15 amino acids. CDR3 DNA sequence: TGTGCCAGCAGCTTAAGTAGGACAGGCCGATACGAGCAGTACTTC. Translation: CASSLSRTGRYEQYF.

This clonotype was observed at least ten times. This CDR3 is CASRGGEGQPQHF. DNA of the CDR3: TGTGCCAGCAGGGGTGGGGAGGGTCAGCCCCAGCATTTT. The chain uses TRBV6-5 and TRBJ1-5; no definite D call. The CDR3 length is 13 residues. Germline V gene data show CDR1 as MNHEY and CDR2 as SVGAGI. With 6 bases removed from V and 6 bases from J, the gap between germline ends came to 12 bases.

Of note for this clonotype: A much larger clone lies one base from this, so it may be a read error. This chain connects TRBV3-1 to TRBJ2-5, with D perhaps TRBD2 (6 bases). Trimming took 2 bases from V and 4 from J, leaving 11 bases between them. The CDR3 extends over 14 amino acids. Germline V gene lookup returns CDR1 LGHDT and CDR2 YNNKEL (reference sequence). The CDR3 here is CASSQQFGGETQYF. CDR3 nucleotides: TGTGCCAGCAGCCAACAGTTCGGGGGAGAGACCCAGTACTTC.

This clonotype was observed at least ten times. The rearrangement links TRBV6-5 to TRBJ2-7, with D perhaps being TRBD1 or TRBD2 (5 bases each). V lost 6 bases to trimming and J lost 4 bases, with 7 bases between them. CDR3 length equals 11 residues. Germline V lookup: CDR1 MNHEY, CDR2 SVGAGI. The DNA for the CDR3 is TGTGCCAGCAGGGGGGTTTACGAGCAGTACTTC. Amino acids: CASRGVYEQYF.

This clonotype was recorded many times. The chain recombines TRBV7-9 with TRBJ1-4, with D unclear. Germline V gene data show CDR1 as SEHNR and CDR2 as FQNEAQ (reference sequence). Trimming left V 2 bases short and J 6 bases short, with 13 bases between. This CDR3 has 15 amino acids. The CDR3 loop reads CASSLISALDEKLFF. CDR3 coding DNA: TGTGCCAGCAGCTTAATAAGTGCTTTGGATGAAAAACTGTTTTTT.